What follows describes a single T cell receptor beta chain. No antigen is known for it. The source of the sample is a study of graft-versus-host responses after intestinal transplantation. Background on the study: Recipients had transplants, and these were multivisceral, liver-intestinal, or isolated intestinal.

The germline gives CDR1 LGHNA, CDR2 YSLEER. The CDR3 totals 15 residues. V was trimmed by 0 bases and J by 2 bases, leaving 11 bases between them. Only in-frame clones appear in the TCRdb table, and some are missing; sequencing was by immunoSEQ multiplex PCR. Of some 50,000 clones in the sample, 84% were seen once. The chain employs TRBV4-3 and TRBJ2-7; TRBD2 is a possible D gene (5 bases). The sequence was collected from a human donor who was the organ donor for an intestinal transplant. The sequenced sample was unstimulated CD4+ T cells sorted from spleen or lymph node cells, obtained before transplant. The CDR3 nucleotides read TGCGCCAGCAGCCAAGATCTGGGGAGAGCCTACGAGCAGTACTTC. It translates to CASSQDLGRAYEQYF.